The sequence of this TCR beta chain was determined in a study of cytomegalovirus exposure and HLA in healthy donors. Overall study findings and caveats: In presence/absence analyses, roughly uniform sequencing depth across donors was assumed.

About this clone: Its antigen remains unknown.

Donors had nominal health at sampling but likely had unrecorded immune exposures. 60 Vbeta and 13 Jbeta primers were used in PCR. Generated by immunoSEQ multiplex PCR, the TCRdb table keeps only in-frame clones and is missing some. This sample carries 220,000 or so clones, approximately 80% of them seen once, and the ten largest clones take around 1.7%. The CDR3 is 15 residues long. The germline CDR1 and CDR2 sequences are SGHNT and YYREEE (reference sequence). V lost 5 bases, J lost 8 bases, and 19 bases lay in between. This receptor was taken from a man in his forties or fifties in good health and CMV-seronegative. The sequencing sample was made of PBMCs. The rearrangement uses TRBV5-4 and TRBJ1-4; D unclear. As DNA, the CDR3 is TGTGCCAGCAGTTCCCAGGACTGGGGTCGCGAAAAACTGTTTTTT. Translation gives CASSSQDWGREKLFF.